The clone carrying this T cell receptor (beta chain) was recorded once. This sample is drawn from a study of blood T cell repertoires in COVID-19. The study recruited people aged about 18 to 89 years across more than 20 US areas. This CDR3 has 16 residues. Germline-derived CDR1 and CDR2 are MGHRA and YSYEKL. J gave up 2 bases and V 3 bases, and 8 bases lay outside the gene matches. As originally analysed: Cell counts per sample came from amplifying reference gene primers. The protocol was immunoSEQ multiplex PCR, while the TCRdb copy is restricted to in-frame clones and leaves out a portion. The DNA gave D and trimming, while V, J and clone size come from that table. The sample yields 380,000 or so clones, over 75% seen once.

The chain carries TRBV4-1 and TRBJ2-3; TRBD1 agrees at 7 bases. Sequencing was performed on PBMCs or T cells enriched from blood (not recorded which). The source of this sequence is a woman aged 25 to 45 with acute COVID-19. In DNA, the CDR3 is TGCGCCAGCAGCCAGTCACCGACAGGGTTCACAGATACGCAGTATTTT. The encoded protein is CASSQSPTGFTDTQYF.